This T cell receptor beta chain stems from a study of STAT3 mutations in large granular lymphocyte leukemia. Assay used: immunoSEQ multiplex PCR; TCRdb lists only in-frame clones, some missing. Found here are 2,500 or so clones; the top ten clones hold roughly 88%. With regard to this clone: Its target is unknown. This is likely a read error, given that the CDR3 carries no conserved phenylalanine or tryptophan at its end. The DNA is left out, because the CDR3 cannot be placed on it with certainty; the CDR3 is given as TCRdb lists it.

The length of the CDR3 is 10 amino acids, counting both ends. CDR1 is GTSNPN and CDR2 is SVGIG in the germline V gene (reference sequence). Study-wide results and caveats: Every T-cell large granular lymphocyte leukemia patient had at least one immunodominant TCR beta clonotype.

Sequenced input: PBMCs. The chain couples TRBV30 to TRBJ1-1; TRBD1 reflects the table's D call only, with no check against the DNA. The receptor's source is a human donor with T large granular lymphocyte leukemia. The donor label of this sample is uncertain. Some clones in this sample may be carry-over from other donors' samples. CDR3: CAWALGLNTE.